The rows below give T cell receptor beta chains drawn from one sample of a study of OX40 agonist ivuxolimab in advanced cancers. Some clones are missing from TCRdb's copy, which holds only in-frame ones; the method was immunoSEQ multiplex PCR. The sample holds roughly 64,000 clones, approximately 90% seen once. This specimen was CD4+ or CD8+ T cells sorted from blood, taken in a trial of the OX40 agonist ivuxolimab. These receptors came from an adult with an advanced solid tumor such as melanoma, head and neck, liver or kidney cancer. Each CDR3 is given with its conserved first and last residue. The D gene is left open where the match is weak. The size entry is marked missing in some rows and otherwise reads once, few, many or a size class.

D: TRBD2; V: TRBV6-1; J: TRBJ2-7; size: NA; CDR3: CASSAQSGRASEQYF; DNA: TGTGCCAGCAGTGCCCAGAGCGGGAGGGCCTCCGAGCAGTACTTC
D: NA; V: TRBV6-5; J: TRBJ1-4; size: NA; CDR3: CASREPLGLGKLFF; DNA: TGTGCCAGCAGGGAACCTTTGGGCCTCGGAAAACTGTTTTTT
D: NA; V: TRBV18; J: TRBJ1-1; size: NA; CDR3: CASSPPAAGTEAFF; DNA: TGTGCCAGCTCACCACCGGCCGCGGGGACTGAAGCTTTCTTT
D: NA; V: TRBV30; J: TRBJ1-5; size: NA; CDR3: CAWTGASGDQPQHF; DNA: TGTGCCTGGACAGGGGCTTCCGGGGATCAGCCCCAGCATTTT
D: NA; V: TRBV19; J: TRBJ1-4; size: NA; CDR3: CASSISPGRQKEKLFF; DNA: TGTGCCAGTAGTATCTCCCCGGGGAGACAAAAGGAAAAACTGTTTTTT
D: NA; V: TRBV2; J: TRBJ1-1; size: NA; CDR3: CATREGLNTEAFF; DNA: TGTGCCACCCGAGAGGGGTTGAACACTGAAGCTTTCTTT
D: TRBD2; V: TRBV19; J: TRBJ2-2; size: NA; CDR3: CASTRLAVNTGELFF; DNA: TGTGCCAGTACCCGACTAGCGGTGAACACCGGGGAGCTGTTTTTT
D: TRBD1; V: TRBV6-4; J: TRBJ2-3; size: few; CDR3: CASRDQDRHTDTQYF; DNA: TGTGCCAGCAGAGATCAGGACAGGCACACAGATACGCAGTATTTT
D: TRBD1; V: TRBV4-3; J: TRBJ2-6; size: NA; CDR3: CASSQDGDRGFSGANVLTF; DNA: TGCGCCAGCAGCCAAGATGGGGACAGGGGTTTCTCTGGGGCCAACGTCCTGACTTTC
D: TRBD1; V: TRBV5-1; J: TRBJ1-1; size: NA; CDR3: CASSNAGGTEAFF; DNA: TGCGCCAGCAGCAACGCAGGGGGCACTGAAGCTTTCTTT
D: NA; V: TRBV2; J: TRBJ2-1; size: NA; CDR3: CASSGLAVSYNEQFF; DNA: TGTGCCAGCAGTGGGCTAGCTGTTTCCTACAATGAGCAGTTCTTC
D: TRBD1; V: TRBV2; J: TRBJ2-5; size: NA; CDR3: CASSPGTGIETQYF; DNA: TGTGCCAGCAGCCCCGGGACAGGGATCGAGACCCAGTACTTC
D: TRBD1; V: TRBV23-1; J: TRBJ2-3; size: few; CDR3: CASSAGTGCPDTQYF; DNA: TGCGCCAGCAGTGCCGGGACAGGGTGCCCAGATACGCAGTATTTT
D: NA; V: TRBV19; J: TRBJ1-5; size: NA; CDR3: CASTVLGNQPQHF; DNA: TGTGCCAGCACGGTATTGGGCAATCAGCCCCAGCATTTT
D: NA; V: TRBV11-2; J: TRBJ2-1; size: NA; CDR3: CASNHGSSANNEQFF; DNA: TGTGCCAGCAACCACGGGAGTAGTGCAAACAATGAGCAGTTCTTC
D: NA; V: TRBV6-1; J: TRBJ2-3; size: NA; CDR3: CASSEGRGWITDTQYF; DNA: TGTGCCAGCAGTGAAGGTCGCGGATGGATCACAGATACGCAGTATTTT
D: TRBD2; V: TRBV11-2; J: TRBJ2-7; size: few; CDR3: CASRPGLAEIYEQYF; DNA: TGTGCCAGCAGGCCGGGACTAGCGGAAATCTACGAGCAGTACTTC
D: NA; V: TRBV7-2; J: TRBJ2-7; size: NA; CDR3: CASRSLLGEQYF; DNA: TGTGCCAGCAGAAGCCTTCTGGGGGAGCAGTACTTC
D: TRBD1; V: TRBV7-9; J: TRBJ1-3; size: NA; CDR3: CASSSNHPEEDRVRNTIYF; DNA: TGTGCCAGCAGCTCAAACCATCCTGAGGAGGACAGGGTGAGAAACACCATATATTTT
D: NA; V: TRBV18; J: TRBJ2-3; size: NA; CDR3: CASSPPIRGVTDTQYF; DNA: TGTGCCAGCTCACCCCCAATTAGGGGGGTCACAGATACGCAGTATTTT
D: TRBD1; V: TRBV27; J: TRBJ2-5; size: NA; CDR3: CASSSNGQGQETQYF; DNA: TGTGCCAGCAGTTCTAACGGACAGGGTCAAGAGACCCAGTACTTC
D: NA; V: TRBV29-1; J: TRBJ1-1; size: few; CDR3: CSVEVQENTEAFF; DNA: TGCAGCGTTGAGGTACAGGAGAACACTGAAGCTTTCTTT
D: TRBD2; V: TRBV10-2; J: TRBJ2-1; size: NA; CDR3: CASKLAGEVEQFF; DNA: TGCGCCAGCAAGCTAGCGGGAGAGGTTGAGCAGTTCTTC
D: NA; V: TRBV18; J: TRBJ2-7; size: NA; CDR3: CASSSSPAHHEQYF; DNA: TGTGCCAGCTCAAGCTCGCCGGCCCACCACGAGCAGTACTTC
D: NA; V: TRBV6-5; J: TRBJ1-1; size: NA; CDR3: CASRKDSRSTEAFF; DNA: TGTGCCAGCAGAAAAGACTCAAGGTCCACTGAAGCTTTCTTT
D: NA; V: TRBV5-1; J: TRBJ1-2; size: NA; CDR3: CASSPDGSSGGYTF; DNA: TGCGCCAGCAGCCCGGATGGGTCCTCGGGGGGCTACACCTTC
D: TRBD1; V: TRBV5-1; J: TRBJ1-3; size: NA; CDR3: CASRAGTGSSGNTIYF; DNA: TGCGCCAGCAGGGCCGGGACAGGTTCCTCTGGAAACACCATATATTTT
D: NA; V: TRBV5-1; J: TRBJ2-1; size: NA; CDR3: CASSLAWGSDEQFF; DNA: TGCGCCAGCAGCTTGGCGTGGGGTTCCGATGAGCAGTTCTTC
D: NA; V: TRBV12-2; J: TRBJ1-5; size: NA; CDR3: CASRLPESNQPQHF; DNA: TGTGCAAGTCGCTTACCAGAGAGCAATCAGCCCCAGCATTTT
D: NA; V: TRBV6-5; J: TRBJ1-4; size: NA; CDR3: CASRSPSATNEKLFF; DNA: TGTGCCAGCAGGTCCCCGAGTGCAACTAATGAAAAACTGTTTTTT
D: NA; V: TRBV9; J: TRBJ2-7; size: once; CDR3: CASSVGDSAEQYF; DNA: TGTGCCAGCAGCGTAGGGGACTCCGCCGAGCAGTACTTC
D: NA; V: TRBV6-1; J: TRBJ1-2; size: NA; CDR3: CASSEMVANYGYTF; DNA: TGTGCCAGCAGTGAAATGGTAGCTAACTATGGCTACACCTTC
D: NA; V: TRBV5-8; J: TRBJ2-5; size: NA; CDR3: CARRGRGQETQYF; DNA: TGTGCCAGGAGAGGGAGGGGGCAAGAGACCCAGTACTTC
D: NA; V: TRBV19; J: TRBJ2-3; size: NA; CDR3: CASSIGQLTSTDTQYF; DNA: TGTGCCAGTAGTATAGGACAGTTGACTAGCACAGATACGCAGTATTTT
D: TRBD1; V: TRBV11-3; J: TRBJ1-2; size: once; CDR3: CASSLSTGVAYGYTF; DNA: TGTGCCAGCAGCCTATCCACAGGGGTGGCCTATGGCTACACCTTC
D: TRBD2; V: TRBV2; J: TRBJ2-3; size: NA; CDR3: CASSGGTSGRAGTDTQYF; DNA: TGTGCCAGCTCAGGTGGGACTAGCGGGAGGGCCGGTACAGATACGCAGTATTTT
D: TRBD2; V: TRBV6-7; J: TRBJ2-3; size: once; CDR3: CASSYSVLLAGGPTDTQYF; DNA: TGTGCCAGCAGTTACTCTGTATTACTAGCGGGAGGCCCTACAGATACGCAGTATTTT
D: NA; V: TRBV7-9; J: TRBJ1-3; size: NA; CDR3: CASSSTGPSKVGSGNTIYF; DNA: TGTGCCAGCAGCTCGACGGGACCGTCTAAAGTCGGCTCTGGAAACACCATATATTTT